What follows is one T cell receptor (beta chain) and its context. Treatment denoted: oral pan-JAK inhibitor, 5-10 mg twice daily. These data come from a study of CD8+ T cells in alopecia areata. The sequencing template was cDNA reverse transcribed from extracted RNA. TCRdb's copy holds only in-frame clones and misses some; the assay was immunoSEQ multiplex PCR. The repertoire holds about 200,000 clones, roughly 64% seen once, with 5.5% in the top ten. The germline V gene has CDR1 SQVTM and CDR2 ANQGSEA. Between the trimmed V and J ends, which lost 7 bases and 7 bases, there was a span of 11 bases. The CDR3 is 10 residues long.

Specimen: CD4+ T cells sorted from blood, collected at week 24, from a patient treated with tofacitinib. This clonotype originated in a human donor with alopecia areata. The chain joins TRBV29-1 to TRBJ2-7; D is perhaps TRBD1 (6 bases). The CDR3 reads CSAGVGEQYF. Written as DNA, the CDR3 is TGCAGCGCAGGGGTGGGGGAGCAGTACTTC.